Sequencing of this T cell receptor (beta chain) was carried out in a study of cytotoxic CD8 clonotypes in ibrutinib-treated CLL. The germline V gene has CDR1 LNHNV and CDR2 YYDKDF (reference sequence). The V and J ends lost 0 bases and 9 bases, in that order; junction bases with no gene match: 3. The CDR3 covers 13 residues. The protocol was immunoSEQ multiplex PCR, while the TCRdb copy is restricted to in-frame clones and leaves out a portion. The profile covers roughly 180,000 clones, with around three quarters appearing a single time and 13% taken by the ten largest. Study-wide results and limits: Clonality showed a rise at ibrutinib response that reversed toward baseline at progression.

In regard to this clone: What it binds is unknown.

The sequenced sample was PBMCs, obtained after 24 months of ibrutinib treatment. The clonotype comes from a human donor with chronic lymphocytic leukemia. The chain joins TRBV15 to TRBJ2-5; 8 bases are shared with TRBD2. In DNA, the CDR3 is TGTGCCACCAGCAGAGATGTCGGGAGGGCCCAGTACTTC. This encodes CATSRDVGRAQYF.